This T cell receptor (beta chain) was identified during a study of post-analysis software for immune sequencing data. Study findings and constraints: Samples from a shared batch, those prepared together, strongly co-clustered by F measure.

Researchers reported that TCR beta cDNA libraries carried unique molecular identifiers. There were roughly 0.95 to 10 million T cells, and 450,000 to 550,000 cDNA molecules came from them. One entry per CDR3 protein, called by TCRdb with MiXCR from the PCR reads. The table records about 770,000 distinct CDR3 sequences, approximately 44% of them present only once. Regarding this clonotype: Its antigen is undetermined.

Sequenced input: blood. This TCR came from a girl aged 10-17 years with multiple sclerosis.

The CDR3 DNA reads TGCAGTGCTCCCTCCCCCTACGAGCAGTACTTC. As protein: CSAPSPYEQYF. The rearrangement joins TRBV20-1 to TRBJ2-4; no firm D call. TRBJ2-7 matches the DNA end more closely, so the J call is doubtful. CDR1 DFQATT and CDR2 SNEGSKA come from the germline V gene (reference sequence). The CDR3 runs 11 residues.